This T cell receptor (beta chain) originates from a study of early T cells in non-severe SARS-CoV-2 infection. The germline V and J ends were trimmed by 3 bases and 5 bases, with 16 bases remaining between them. Germline CDR1 and CDR2: SGHDN and FVKESK. CDR3 size: 15 residues. The table lists this clonotype with many counts. Individual cDNA molecules received unique molecular identifiers during library preparation. TCRdb ran MiXCR on the 5' RACE reads and lists one entry per CDR3 protein. The table includes 75,000 to 100,000 distinct CDR3 sequences, approximately 15% detected once. The chain links TRBV14 to TRBJ1-1; D unclear. The clonotype originates from an adult who was a healthcare worker with PCR-confirmed SARS-CoV-2 infection or an uninfected control (not recorded which). Specimen: whole blood. The CDR3 DNA sequence: TGTGCCAGCAGCCAGGCAACTAGGGCAAAGACTGAAGCTTTCTTT. Translation: CASSQATRAKTEAFF.